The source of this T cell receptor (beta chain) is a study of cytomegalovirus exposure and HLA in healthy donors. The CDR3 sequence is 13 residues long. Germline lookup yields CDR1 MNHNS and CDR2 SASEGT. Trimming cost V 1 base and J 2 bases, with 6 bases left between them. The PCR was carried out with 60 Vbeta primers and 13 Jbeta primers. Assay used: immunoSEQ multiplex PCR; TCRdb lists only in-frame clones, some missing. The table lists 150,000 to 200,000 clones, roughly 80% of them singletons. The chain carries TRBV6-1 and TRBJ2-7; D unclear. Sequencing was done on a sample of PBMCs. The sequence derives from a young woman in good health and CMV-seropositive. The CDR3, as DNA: TGTGCCAGCAGTGAAGGCGGTCCCTACGAGCAGTACTTC. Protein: CASSEGGPYEQYF.